This T cell receptor beta chain derives from a study of tumor-infiltrating lymphocytes in oesophageal squamous cell carcinoma. TCRdb reanalysed the PCR reads using MiXCR and keeps one entry per CDR3 protein. The sample has roughly 13,000 distinct CDR3 sequences, 46% seen once; the top ten hold approximately 46%. The CDR3 has 15 residues. Germline V gene sequence: CDR1 SGHVS, CDR2 FNYEAQ. Unmatched junction bases numbered 18, after V lost 6 bases and J lost 14 bases. This TCR was recovered from a male donor with esophageal squamous cell carcinoma. The J gene is TRBJ2-3, the V gene TRBV7-6; 9 positions agree with TRBD1. The sequenced sample was blood. CDR3 region: CASRYGQGYTGEPYF. In nucleotides, the CDR3 is TGTGCCAGCAGATACGGACAGGGGTACACCGGGGAGCCGTATTTT.